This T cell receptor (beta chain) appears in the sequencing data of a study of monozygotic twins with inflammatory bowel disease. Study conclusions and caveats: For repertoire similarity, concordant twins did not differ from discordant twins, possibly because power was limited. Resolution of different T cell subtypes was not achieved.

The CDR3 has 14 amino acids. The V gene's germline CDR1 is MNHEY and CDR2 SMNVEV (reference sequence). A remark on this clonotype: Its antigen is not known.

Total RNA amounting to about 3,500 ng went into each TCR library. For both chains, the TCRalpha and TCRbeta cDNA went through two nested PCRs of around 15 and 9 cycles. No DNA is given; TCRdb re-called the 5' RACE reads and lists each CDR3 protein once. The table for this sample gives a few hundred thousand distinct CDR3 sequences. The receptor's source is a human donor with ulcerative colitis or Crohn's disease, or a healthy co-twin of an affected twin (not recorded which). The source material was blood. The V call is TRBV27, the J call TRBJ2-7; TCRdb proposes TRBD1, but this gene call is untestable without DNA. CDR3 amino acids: CASSTTGYSYEQYF.